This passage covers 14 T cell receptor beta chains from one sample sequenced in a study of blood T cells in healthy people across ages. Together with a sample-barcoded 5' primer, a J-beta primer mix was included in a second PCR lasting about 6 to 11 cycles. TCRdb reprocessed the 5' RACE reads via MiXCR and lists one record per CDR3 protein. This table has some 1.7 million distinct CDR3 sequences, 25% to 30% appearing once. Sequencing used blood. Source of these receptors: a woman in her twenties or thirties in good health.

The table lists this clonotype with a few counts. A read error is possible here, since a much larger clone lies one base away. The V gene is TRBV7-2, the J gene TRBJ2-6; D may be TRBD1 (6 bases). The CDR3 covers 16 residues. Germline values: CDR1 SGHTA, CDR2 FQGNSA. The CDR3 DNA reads TGTGCCAGCAGCTTAGGTGGACAGACTGGGGCCAACGTCCGGACTTTC. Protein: CASSLGGQTGANVRTF.

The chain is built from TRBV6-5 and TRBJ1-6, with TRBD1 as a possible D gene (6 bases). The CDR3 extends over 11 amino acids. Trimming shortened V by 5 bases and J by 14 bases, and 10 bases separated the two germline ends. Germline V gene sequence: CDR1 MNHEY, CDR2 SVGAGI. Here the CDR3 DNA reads TGTGCCAGCAGTGCGCAGGGGACCCTCCACTTT. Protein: CASSAQGTLHF.

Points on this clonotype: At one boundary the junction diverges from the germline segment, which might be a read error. DNA for the CDR3: TGTGTCAGCAGCTTCCGCGGAGCTCAAGAGACCCAGTACTTC. It yields the protein CVSSFRGAQETQYF. The rearrangement joins TRBV5-6 to TRBJ2-5; D unclear. Germline V gives CDR1 SGHDT, CDR2 YYEEEE. CDR3 length: 14 residues.

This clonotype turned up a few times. The CDR3 region has the DNA TGTGCCACCAGTCCGAGACTTGTTGTCACTGAAGCTTTCTTT. Amino acid sequence: CATSPRLVVTEAFF. The gene calls are TRBV15 and TRBJ1-1; no clear D. The V end lost 6 bases, the J end lost 4 bases, and 15 bases lay between the germline ends. In germline, CDR1 is LNHNV, CDR2 YYDKDF (reference sequence). The CDR3 loop spans 14 amino acids.

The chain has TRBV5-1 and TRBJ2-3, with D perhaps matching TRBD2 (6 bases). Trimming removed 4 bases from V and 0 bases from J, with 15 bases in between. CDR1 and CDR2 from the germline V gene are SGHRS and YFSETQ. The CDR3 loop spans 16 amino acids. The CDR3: CASSLPRGTSTDTQYF. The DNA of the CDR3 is TGCGCCAGCAGCCTGCCTCGGGGGACTAGCACAGATACGCAGTATTTT.

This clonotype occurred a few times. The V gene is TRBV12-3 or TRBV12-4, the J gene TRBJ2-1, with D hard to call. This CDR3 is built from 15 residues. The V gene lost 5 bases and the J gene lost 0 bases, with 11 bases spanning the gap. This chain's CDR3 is CASSPPESSYNEQFF. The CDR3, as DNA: TGTGCCAGCAGTCCCCCCGAAAGCTCCTACAATGAGCAGTTCTTC.

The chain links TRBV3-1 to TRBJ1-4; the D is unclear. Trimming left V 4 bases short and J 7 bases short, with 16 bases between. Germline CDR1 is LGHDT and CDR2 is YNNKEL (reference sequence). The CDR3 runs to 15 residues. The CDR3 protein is CASSPQDLKTEKLFF. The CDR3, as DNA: TGTGCCAGCAGCCCTCAGGACCTGAAGACTGAAAAACTGTTTTTT.

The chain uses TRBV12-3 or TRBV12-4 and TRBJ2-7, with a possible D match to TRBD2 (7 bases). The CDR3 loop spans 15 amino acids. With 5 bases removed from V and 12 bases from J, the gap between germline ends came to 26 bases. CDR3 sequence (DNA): TGTGCCAGCAGTCCTTGGGGGGGCCTGGGAGAGACCCGGTACTTC. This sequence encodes CASSPWGGLGETRYF.

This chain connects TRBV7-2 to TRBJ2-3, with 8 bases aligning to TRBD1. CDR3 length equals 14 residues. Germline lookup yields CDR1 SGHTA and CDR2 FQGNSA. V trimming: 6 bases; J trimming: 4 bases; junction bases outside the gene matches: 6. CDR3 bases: TGTGCCAGCAGTTCCACACAGGGGGCAGATACGCAGTATTTT. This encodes CASSSTQGADTQYF. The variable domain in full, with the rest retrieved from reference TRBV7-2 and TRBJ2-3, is GAGVSQSPSNKVTEKGKDVELRCDPISGHTALYWYRQSLGQGLEFLIYFQGNSAPDKSGLPSDRFSAERTGGSVSTLTIQRTQQEDSAVYLCASSSTQGADTQYFGPGTRLTVL.

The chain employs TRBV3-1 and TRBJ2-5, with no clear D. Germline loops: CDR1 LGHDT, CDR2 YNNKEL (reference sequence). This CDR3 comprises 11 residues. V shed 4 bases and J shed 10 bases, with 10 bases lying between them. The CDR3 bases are TGTGCCAGCAGCCGAGTAGGCGACCAGTACTTC. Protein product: CASSRVGDQYF.

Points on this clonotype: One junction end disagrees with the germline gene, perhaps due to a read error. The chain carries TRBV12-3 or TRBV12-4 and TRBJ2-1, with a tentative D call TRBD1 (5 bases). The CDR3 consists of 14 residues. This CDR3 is CAGSSLGPYNEQFF. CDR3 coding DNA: TGTGCCGGCAGTTCCCTGGGGCCTTACAATGAGCAGTTCTTC.

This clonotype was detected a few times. The CDR3 reads CASGLSPGGSASDTQYF. Written as DNA, the CDR3 is TGTGCTAGTGGTTTGAGTCCCGGCGGGAGCGCGTCAGATACGCAGTATTTT. The rearrangement links TRBV12-5 to TRBJ2-3; 7 nucleotides match TRBD2. CDR1 LGHNT and CDR2 FRNRAP come from the germline V gene. The CDR3 spans 17 residues. Losses at the gene ends were 2 bases for V and 4 bases for J; bases not matched to a gene: 12.

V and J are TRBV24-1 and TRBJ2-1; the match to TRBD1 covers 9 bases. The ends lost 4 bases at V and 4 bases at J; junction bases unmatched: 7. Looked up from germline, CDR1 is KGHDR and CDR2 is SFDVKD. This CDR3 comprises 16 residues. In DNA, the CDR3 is TGTGCCACCAGTGAGACAGGGGGTACCCAATACAATGAGCAGTTCTTC. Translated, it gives CATSETGGTQYNEQFF.

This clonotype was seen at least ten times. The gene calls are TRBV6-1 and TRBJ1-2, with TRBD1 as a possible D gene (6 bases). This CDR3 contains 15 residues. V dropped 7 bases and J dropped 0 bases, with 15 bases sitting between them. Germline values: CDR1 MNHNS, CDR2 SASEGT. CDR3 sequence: CASTGGAGANYGYTF. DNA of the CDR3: TGTGCCAGCACCGGGGGGGCGGGAGCTAACTATGGCTACACCTTC.